These T cell receptor beta chains were read from a single sample in a study of post-analysis software for immune sequencing data. Each CDR3 protein gets one entry after TCRdb re-called the PCR reads with MiXCR. The table records some 690,000 distinct CDR3 sequences, approximately 60% of them present only once. The sequenced material came from blood. The receptors were gathered from a girl aged 2-10 years with multiple sclerosis. The CDR3 runs from the conserved cysteine through the conserved F or W. D genes are given only for firm matches. A clone size is listed for some rows: how often the clone was seen (once, few, many), or a class if it is expanded.

CDR3 DNA: TGTGCCAGCAGGTCCCTGAACTTAGCGACAGATACGCAGTATTTT
CDR3 protein: CASRSLNLATDTQYF
D gene: .
clone size: .
V gene: TRBV7-9
J gene: TRBJ2-3

CDR3 DNA: TGTGCCAGCTCCCACCAGGACAGGGCGAACTATGGCTACACCTTC
CDR3 protein: CASSHQDRANYGYTF
D gene: TRBD1
clone size: .
V gene: TRBV18
J gene: TRBJ1-2

CDR3 DNA: TGTGCCAGCATCCAGGGGGGCCGGGCAGATACGCAGTATTTT
CDR3 protein: CASIQGGRADTQYF
D gene: .
clone size: .
V gene: TRBV7-9
J gene: TRBJ2-3

CDR3 DNA: TGTGCCAGCAGCTTAGGCCTCTCCGGGACTAGCGGATCGGATACGCAGTATTTT
CDR3 protein: CASSLGLSGTSGSDTQYF
D gene: TRBD2
clone size: .
V gene: TRBV7-3
J gene: TRBJ2-3

CDR3 DNA: TGTGCCAGCAGCGTAGCAGGGGGCGGGGAGACCCAGTACTTC
CDR3 protein: CASSVAGGGETQYF
D gene: TRBD1
clone size: few
V gene: TRBV9
J gene: TRBJ2-5

CDR3 DNA: TGTGCCAGCAGCTCACAGGGGAACGGGGAGACCCAGTACTTC
CDR3 protein: CASSSQGNGETQYF
D gene: TRBD1
clone size: .
V gene: TRBV7-7
J gene: TRBJ2-5

CDR3 DNA: TGTGCCATCAGTTCCCGGGTAGCGGAGGAGGGTGAGCAGTTCTTC
CDR3 protein: CAISSRVAEEGEQFF
D gene: .
clone size: .
V gene: TRBV10-3
J gene: TRBJ2-1

CDR3 DNA: TGTGCCAGTAGTATACGGGCAGGCAACAACTATGGCTACACCTTC
CDR3 protein: CASSIRAGNNYGYTF
D gene: .
clone size: .
V gene: TRBV19
J gene: TRBJ1-2

CDR3 DNA: TGTGCCGTGGGGGGCCTGATCTCCTACGAGCAGTACTTC
CDR3 protein: CAVGGLISYEQYF
D gene: .
clone size: .
V gene: TRBV6-2/TRBV6-3
J gene: TRBJ2-7

CDR3 DNA: TGTGCCAGCAGTAGACGACCGGACGTAGACAATGAGCAGTTCTTC
CDR3 protein: CASSRRPDVDNEQFF
D gene: .
clone size: .
V gene: TRBV12-3/TRBV12-4
J gene: TRBJ2-1

CDR3 DNA: TGTGCCAGCAGCTTTTCGTCAACAGAAGATGGCTACACCTTC
CDR3 protein: CASSFSSTEDGYTF
D gene: .
clone size: .
V gene: TRBV7-2
J gene: TRBJ1-2

CDR3 DNA: TGCGCCAGCAGCCGGACATATAGCACAGATACGCAGTATTTT
CDR3 protein: CASSRTYSTDTQYF
D gene: .
clone size: few
V gene: TRBV5-1
J gene: TRBJ2-3

CDR3 DNA: TGTGCCAGGACAGGGGTATCCCCCGAAGCTTTCTTT
CDR3 protein: CARTGVSPEAFF
D gene: TRBD1
clone size: .
V gene: TRBV7-9
J gene: TRBJ1-1

CDR3 DNA: TGTGCCAGCAGCATTCTAGCGGGGGGTTCAGAGACCCAGTACTTC
CDR3 protein: CASSILAGGSETQYF
D gene: TRBD2
clone size: .
V gene: TRBV7-8
J gene: TRBJ2-5

CDR3 DNA: TGTGCCAGCAGCCCCATTCCTCGTGAAACAGGGAGGGACTATGGCTACACCTTC
CDR3 protein: CASSPIPRETGRDYGYTF
D gene: .
clone size: .
V gene: TRBV7-9
J gene: TRBJ1-2

CDR3 DNA: TGTGCTAGTGGCCCCGGACTAAAACAATCCCAAGAGACCCAGTACTTC
CDR3 protein: CASGPGLKQSQETQYF
D gene: .
clone size: .
V gene: TRBV12-5
J gene: TRBJ2-5

CDR3 DNA: TGTGCCAGCGGGCAGAGAGATACGCAGTATTTT
CDR3 protein: CASGQRDTQYF
D gene: .
clone size: .
V gene: TRBV6-2/TRBV6-3
J gene: TRBJ2-3

CDR3 DNA: TGTGCCAGCCTTCCCTGGACGGATAATGAAAAACTGTTTTTT
CDR3 protein: CASLPWTDNEKLFF
D gene: .
clone size: .
V gene: TRBV7-9
J gene: TRBJ1-4

CDR3 DNA: TGTGCCGGCAGCTTCAGTAACCAAGAGACCCAGTACTTC
CDR3 protein: CAGSFSNQETQYF
D gene: .
clone size: .
V gene: TRBV13
J gene: TRBJ2-5

CDR3 DNA: TGTGCCAGCAGCTCCGGTCTTGGCTCTGGCTACACCTTC
CDR3 protein: CASSSGLGSGYTF
D gene: .
clone size: .
V gene: TRBV7-6
J gene: TRBJ1-2

CDR3 DNA: TGTGCCAGTAGGGAATCAGGGACAGGGGGCGAAGAGACCCAGTACTTC
CDR3 protein: CASRESGTGGEETQYF
D gene: TRBD1
clone size: .
V gene: TRBV19
J gene: TRBJ2-5

CDR3 DNA: TGCAGCACAGGGGGATCCCTCTCCGGGGAGCTGTTTTTT
CDR3 protein: CSTGGSLSGELFF
D gene: TRBD1
clone size: .
V gene: TRBV29-1
J gene: TRBJ2-2

CDR3 DNA: TGCAGTGCTAGAGATCGGGACAGGGCGCCCGGGACTAGCGGGAGTCCGGGCGAGACCCAGTACTTC
CDR3 protein: CSARDRDRAPGTSGSPGETQYF
D gene: TRBD2
clone size: .
V gene: TRBV20-1
J gene: TRBJ2-5

CDR3 DNA: TGTGCCAGCAGTTGGGCAGGGGGCTATGGCTACACCTTC
CDR3 protein: CASSWAGGYGYTF
D gene: TRBD1
clone size: .
V gene: TRBV12-3/TRBV12-4
J gene: TRBJ1-2

CDR3 DNA: TGTGCCAGCAGTTTAGGGGCTAGCGGGGGTTTGCAGTATTTT
CDR3 protein: CASSLGASGGLQYF
D gene: TRBD2
clone size: .
V gene: TRBV12-3/TRBV12-4
J gene: TRBJ2-3

CDR3 DNA: TGTGCCAGCAGCTTTCAAGCCAATGAGCAGTTCTTC
CDR3 protein: CASSFQANEQFF
D gene: .
clone size: once
V gene: TRBV5-6
J gene: TRBJ2-1

CDR3 DNA: TGCAGCGTTGGGGACAATCTATCCTACGAGCAGTACTTC
CDR3 protein: CSVGDNLSYEQYF
D gene: .
clone size: few
V gene: TRBV29-1
J gene: TRBJ2-7

CDR3 DNA: TGTGCCAGCAGCCAACCACGCCTAGCGGACCCAGATACGCAGTATTTT
CDR3 protein: CASSQPRLADPDTQYF
D gene: TRBD2
clone size: .
V gene: TRBV3-1
J gene: TRBJ2-3

CDR3 DNA: TGTGCCAGCAGTGATAGAGGCAGGGGAGTACGAGATACGCAGTATTTT
CDR3 protein: CASSDRGRGVRDTQYF
D gene: .
clone size: .
V gene: TRBV6-1
J gene: TRBJ2-3

CDR3 DNA: TGTGCCAGCAGCTTTCTATTACCGAGGAGCTCCTACAATGAGCAGTTCTTC
CDR3 protein: CASSFLLPRSSYNEQFF
D gene: .
clone size: .
V gene: TRBV7-2
J gene: TRBJ2-1

CDR3 DNA: TGCAGTGCTAAGGGAGAGTACGAGCAGTACTTC
CDR3 protein: CSAKGEYEQYF
D gene: .
clone size: few
V gene: TRBV20-1
J gene: TRBJ2-7

CDR3 DNA: TGTGCCAGCAGTTACCCCCACCTCACTAGCGGGTCTCTTGTTGGGAACAATGAGCAGTTCTTC
CDR3 protein: CASSYPHLTSGSLVGNNEQFF
D gene: TRBD2
clone size: .
V gene: TRBV6-2/TRBV6-3
J gene: TRBJ2-1

CDR3 DNA: TGCAGTGCTAGAGGGTCAGGCAAATATGGCTACACCTTC
CDR3 protein: CSARGSGKYGYTF
D gene: .
clone size: .
V gene: TRBV20-1
J gene: TRBJ1-2

CDR3 DNA: TGTGCCAGCAGCTTACGACAGGGCTCAGATACGCAGTATTTT
CDR3 protein: CASSLRQGSDTQYF
D gene: TRBD1
clone size: .
V gene: TRBV7-2
J gene: TRBJ2-3

CDR3 DNA: TGTGCCAGCAGCCCTTCCGGGACTAGCGGGAGTAGTAGGCTTGAGCAGTTCTTC
CDR3 protein: CASSPSGTSGSSRLEQFF
D gene: TRBD2
clone size: .
V gene: TRBV7-3
J gene: TRBJ2-1

CDR3 DNA: TGTGCCAGCAGCCGAGAAAGGGCTGTTATCTACGAGCAGTACTTC
CDR3 protein: CASSRERAVIYEQYF
D gene: .
clone size: .
V gene: TRBV7-8
J gene: TRBJ2-7

CDR3 DNA: TGTGCCAGCTCACCCAAACTAGCGGGACGGGATGAGCAGTTCTTC
CDR3 protein: CASSPKLAGRDEQFF
D gene: TRBD2
clone size: .
V gene: TRBV18
J gene: TRBJ2-1

CDR3 DNA: TGTGCCAGCAGATTAGGGGTGTACGAGCAGTACTTC
CDR3 protein: CASRLGVYEQYF
D gene: .
clone size: .
V gene: TRBV6-6
J gene: TRBJ2-7